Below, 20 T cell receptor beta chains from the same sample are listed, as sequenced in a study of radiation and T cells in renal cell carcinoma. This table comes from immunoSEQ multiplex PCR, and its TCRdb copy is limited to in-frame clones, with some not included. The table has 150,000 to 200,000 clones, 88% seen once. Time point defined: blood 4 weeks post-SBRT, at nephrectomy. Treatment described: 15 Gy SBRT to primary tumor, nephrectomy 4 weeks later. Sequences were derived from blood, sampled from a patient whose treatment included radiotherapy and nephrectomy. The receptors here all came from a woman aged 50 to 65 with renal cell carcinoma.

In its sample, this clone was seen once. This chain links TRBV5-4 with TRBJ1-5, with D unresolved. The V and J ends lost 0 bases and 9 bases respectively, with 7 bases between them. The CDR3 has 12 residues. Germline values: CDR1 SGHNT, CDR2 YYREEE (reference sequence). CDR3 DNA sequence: TGTGCCAGCAGCTTGGGGTCCGGGCCCCAGCATTTT. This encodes CASSLGSGPQHF.

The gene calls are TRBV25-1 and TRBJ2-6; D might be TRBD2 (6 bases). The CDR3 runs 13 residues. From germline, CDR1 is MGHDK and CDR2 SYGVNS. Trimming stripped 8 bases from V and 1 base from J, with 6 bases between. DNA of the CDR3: TGTGCCAGCGGGGGGTCTGGGGCCAACGTCCTGACTTTC. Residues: CASGGSGANVLTF. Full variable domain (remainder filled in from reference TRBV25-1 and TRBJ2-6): EADIYQTPRYLVIGTGKKITLECSQTMGHDKMYWYQQDPGMELHLIHYSYGVNSTEKGDLSSESTVSRIRTEHFPLTLESARPSHTSQYLCASGGSGANVLTFGAGSRLTVL.

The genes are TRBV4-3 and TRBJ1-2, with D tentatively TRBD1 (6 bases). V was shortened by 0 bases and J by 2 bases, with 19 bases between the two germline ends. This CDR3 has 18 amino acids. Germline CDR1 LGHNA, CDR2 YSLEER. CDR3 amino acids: CASSQDSATDRGNYGYTF. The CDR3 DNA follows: TGCGCCAGCAGCCAAGATTCCGCGACAGATAGGGGGAACTATGGCTACACCTTC.

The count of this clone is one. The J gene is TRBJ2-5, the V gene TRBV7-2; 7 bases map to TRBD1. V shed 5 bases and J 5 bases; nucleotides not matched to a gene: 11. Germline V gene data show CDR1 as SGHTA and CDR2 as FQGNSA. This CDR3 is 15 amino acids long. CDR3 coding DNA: TGTGCCAGCAGCCCAAAGACAGGGACGGGGGAGACCCAGTACTTC. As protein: CASSPKTGTGETQYF.

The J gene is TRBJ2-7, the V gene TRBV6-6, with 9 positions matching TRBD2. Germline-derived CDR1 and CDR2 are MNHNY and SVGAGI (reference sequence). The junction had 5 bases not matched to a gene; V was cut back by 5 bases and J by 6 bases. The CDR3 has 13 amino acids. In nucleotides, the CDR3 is TGTGCCAGCAGTACGGGACTAGCCCTCGAGCAGTACTTC. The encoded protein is CASSTGLALEQYF.

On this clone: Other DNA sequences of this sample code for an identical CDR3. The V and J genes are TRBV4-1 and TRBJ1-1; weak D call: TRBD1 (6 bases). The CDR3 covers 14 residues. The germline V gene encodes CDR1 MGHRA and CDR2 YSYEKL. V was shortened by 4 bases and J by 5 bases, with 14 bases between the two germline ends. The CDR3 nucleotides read TGCGCCAGCAGCCCGCGGGGGGCCGGTACTGAAGCTTTCTTT. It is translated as CASSPRGAGTEAFF.

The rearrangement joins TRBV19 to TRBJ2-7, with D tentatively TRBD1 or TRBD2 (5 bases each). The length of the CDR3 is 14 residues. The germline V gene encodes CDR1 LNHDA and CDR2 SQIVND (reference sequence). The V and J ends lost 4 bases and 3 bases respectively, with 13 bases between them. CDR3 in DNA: TGTGCCAGTAGTACGATGGGACCCCACTACGAGCAGTACTTC. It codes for CASSTMGPHYEQYF.

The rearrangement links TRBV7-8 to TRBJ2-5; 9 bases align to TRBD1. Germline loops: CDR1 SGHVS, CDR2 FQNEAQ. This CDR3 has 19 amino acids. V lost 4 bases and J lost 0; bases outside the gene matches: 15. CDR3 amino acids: CASSSVIGTGTGNQETQYF. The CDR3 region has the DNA TGTGCCAGCAGCTCCGTAATCGGGACCGGGACAGGGAACCAAGAGACCCAGTACTTC.

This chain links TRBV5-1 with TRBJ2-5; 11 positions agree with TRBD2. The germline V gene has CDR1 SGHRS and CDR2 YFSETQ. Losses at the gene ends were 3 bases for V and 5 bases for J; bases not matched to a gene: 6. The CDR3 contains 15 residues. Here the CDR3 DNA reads TGCGCCAGCAGCTCCCCGACTAGCGGGGTGGAGACCCAGTACTTC. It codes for CASSSPTSGVETQYF. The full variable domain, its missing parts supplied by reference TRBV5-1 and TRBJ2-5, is KAGVTQTPRYLIKTRGQQVTLSCSPISGHRSVSWYQQTPGQGLQFLFEYFSETQRNKGNFPGRFSGRQFSNSRSEMNVSTLELGDSALYLCASSSPTSGVETQYFGPGTRLLVL.

CDR3 loop: CASSSLGSGEKLFF. CDR3 nucleotide sequence: TGTGCCAGTAGTTCCCTAGGGAGCGGGGAAAAACTGTTTTTT. The V call is TRBV19, the J call TRBJ1-4; D unclear. CDR3 length: 14 residues. From germline, CDR1 is LNHDA and CDR2 SQIVND (reference sequence). The germline V and J ends were trimmed by 5 bases and 8 bases, with 15 bases remaining between them.

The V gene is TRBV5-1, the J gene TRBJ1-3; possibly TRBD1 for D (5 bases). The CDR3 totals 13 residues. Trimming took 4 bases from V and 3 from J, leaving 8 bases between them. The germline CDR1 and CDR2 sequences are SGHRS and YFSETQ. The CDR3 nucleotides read TGCGCCAGCAGCGCGGACATTGGAAACACCATATATTTT. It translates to CASSADIGNTIYF.

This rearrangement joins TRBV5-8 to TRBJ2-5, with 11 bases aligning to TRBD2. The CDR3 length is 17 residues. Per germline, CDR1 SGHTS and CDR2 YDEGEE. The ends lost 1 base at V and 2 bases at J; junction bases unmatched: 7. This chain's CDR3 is CASSLLLASGGQETQYF. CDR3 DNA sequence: TGTGCCAGCAGCTTGCTCTTGGCTAGCGGGGGGCAAGAGACCCAGTACTTC.

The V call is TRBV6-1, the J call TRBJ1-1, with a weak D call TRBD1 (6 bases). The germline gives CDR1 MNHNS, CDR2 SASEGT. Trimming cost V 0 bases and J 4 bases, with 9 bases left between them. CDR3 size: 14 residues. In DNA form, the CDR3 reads TGTGCCAGCAGTGAAGCGAGGGGGAGCACTGAAGCTTTCTTT. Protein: CASSEARGSTEAFF.

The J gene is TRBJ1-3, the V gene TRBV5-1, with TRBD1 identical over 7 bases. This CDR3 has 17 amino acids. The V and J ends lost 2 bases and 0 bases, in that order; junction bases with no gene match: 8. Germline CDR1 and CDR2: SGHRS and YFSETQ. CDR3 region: CASSFSPGQISGNTIYF. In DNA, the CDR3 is TGCGCCAGCAGCTTTTCCCCGGGACAGATCTCTGGAAACACCATATATTTT.

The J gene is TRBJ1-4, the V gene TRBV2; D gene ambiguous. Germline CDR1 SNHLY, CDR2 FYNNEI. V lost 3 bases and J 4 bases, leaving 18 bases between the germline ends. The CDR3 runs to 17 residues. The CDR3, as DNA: TGTGCCAGCAGTGAGAGTGCGGGAAAATCGGGTAATGAAAAACTGTTTTTT. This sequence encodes CASSESAGKSGNEKLFF.

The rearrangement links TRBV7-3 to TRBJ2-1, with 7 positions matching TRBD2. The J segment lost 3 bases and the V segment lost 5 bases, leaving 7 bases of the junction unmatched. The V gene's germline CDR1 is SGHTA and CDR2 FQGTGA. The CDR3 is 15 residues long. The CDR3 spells CASSPGGSGYNEQFF. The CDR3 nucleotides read TGTGCCAGCAGCCCCGGGGGGAGCGGCTACAATGAGCAGTTCTTC.

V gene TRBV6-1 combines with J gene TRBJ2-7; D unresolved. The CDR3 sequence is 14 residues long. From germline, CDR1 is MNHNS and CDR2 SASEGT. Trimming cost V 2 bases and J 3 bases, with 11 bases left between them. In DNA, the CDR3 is TGTGCCAGCAGTGAAAATGGGCAGTACTACGAGCAGTACTTC. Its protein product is CASSENGQYYEQYF.

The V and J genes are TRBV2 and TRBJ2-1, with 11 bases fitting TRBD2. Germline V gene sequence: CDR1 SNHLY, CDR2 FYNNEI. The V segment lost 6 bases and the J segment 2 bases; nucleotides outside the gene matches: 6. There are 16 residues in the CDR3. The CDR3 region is CASRELAGGTYNEQFF. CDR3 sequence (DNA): TGTGCCAGCAGAGAGTTAGCGGGGGGGACCTACAATGAGCAGTTCTTC.

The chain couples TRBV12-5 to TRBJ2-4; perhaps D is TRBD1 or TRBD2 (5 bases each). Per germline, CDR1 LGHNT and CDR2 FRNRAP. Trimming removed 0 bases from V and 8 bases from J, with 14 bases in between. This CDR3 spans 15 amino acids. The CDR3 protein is CASGLVGQGPYIQYF. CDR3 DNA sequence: TGTGCTAGTGGTTTGGTAGGGCAGGGACCCTACATTCAGTACTTC.

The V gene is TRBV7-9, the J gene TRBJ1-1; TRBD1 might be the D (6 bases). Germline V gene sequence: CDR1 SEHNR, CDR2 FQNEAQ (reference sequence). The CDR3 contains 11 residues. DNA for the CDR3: TGTGCATCGGCGAGACAGGCCGAAGCTTTCTTT. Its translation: CASARQAEAFF. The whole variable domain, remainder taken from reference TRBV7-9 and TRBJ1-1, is DTGVSQNPRHKITKRGQNVTFRCDPISEHNRLYWYRQTLGQGPEFLTYFQNEAQLEKSRLLSDRFSAERPKGSFSTLEIQRTEQGDSAMYLCASARQAEAFFGQGTRLTVV.